Below, 8 T cell receptor beta chains from the same sample are listed, as sequenced in a study of blood T cell repertoires in COVID-19. TCRdb's table, derived via immunoSEQ multiplex PCR, lists solely in-frame clones and lacks some. The sample lists approximately 200,000 clones, roughly 88% occurring once. The sequencing sample was made of peripheral blood. These TCRs come from a man in his late teens or twenties with active or convalescent COVID-19.

This chain links TRBV5-4 with TRBJ2-3, with D perhaps TRBD2 (6 bases). CDR3 length equals 15 residues. Germline assignment: CDR1 SGHNT and CDR2 YYREEE (reference sequence). Trimming cost V 4 bases and J 2 bases, with 14 bases left between them. CDR3 amino acids: CASSPPGASTDTQYF. Written as DNA, the CDR3 is TGTGCCAGCAGCCCCCCGGGAGCGTCCACAGATACGCAGTATTTT. Drawing the rest from reference TRBV5-4 and TRBJ2-3, the complete variable domain is ETGVTQSPTHLIKTRGQQVTLRCSSQSGHNTVSWYQQALGQGPQFIFQYYREEENGRGNFPPRFSGLQFPNYSSELNVNALELDDSALYLCASSPPGASTDTQYFGPGTRLTVL.

The V gene is TRBV9, the J gene TRBJ2-1, with 10 bases that match TRBD2. The ends lost 3 bases at V and 4 bases at J; junction bases unmatched: 7. CDR1 and CDR2 from the germline V gene are SGDLS and YYNGEE. The CDR3 runs 16 residues. The CDR3 DNA reads TGTGCCAGCAGCGCAGTAGCGGGAGGTATATACAATGAGCAGTTCTTC. It codes for CASSAVAGGIYNEQFF.

The rearrangement links TRBV5-4 to TRBJ2-1, with TRBD2 as a possible D gene (6 bases). V dropped 5 bases and J dropped 8 bases, with 20 bases sitting between them. This CDR3 has 15 residues. The V gene's germline CDR1 is SGHNT and CDR2 YYREEE (reference sequence). As DNA, the CDR3 is TGTGCCAGCAGACAGGTGACCGGGGGACCCGATGAGCAGTTCTTC. It translates to CASRQVTGGPDEQFF.

V is TRBV2 and J is TRBJ1-2; 7 nucleotides agree with TRBD1. There are 15 residues in the CDR3. The junction had 10 bases not matched to a gene; V was cut back by 7 bases and J by 2 bases. The germline V gene has CDR1 SNHLY and CDR2 FYNNEI. The CDR3 region has the DNA TGTGCCAGCAAACGGGGGACAGACGAGAACTATGGCTACACCTTC. Its translation is CASKRGTDENYGYTF.

This rearrangement joins TRBV7-2 to TRBJ2-6, with D possibly being TRBD1 (6 bases). Germline values: CDR1 SGHTA, CDR2 FQGNSA. The CDR3 sequence is 16 residues long. Trimming shortened V by 5 bases and J by 5 bases, and 16 bases separated the two germline ends. The CDR3 protein is CASSTTGSRWANVLTF. As DNA, the CDR3 is TGTGCCAGCAGCACCACAGGGAGCCGCTGGGCCAACGTCCTGACTTTC.

This sequence joins TRBV21-1 and TRBJ1-1. TRBV21-1 is termed a pseudogene. The CDR3 runs 16 residues. DNA for the CDR3: TGTGCCAGCAGCAAAGGCGTTGAGGGAGAGAACACTGAAGCTTTCTTT. Translated, it gives CASSKGVEGENTEAFF.

This clone showed up just a few times. The J gene is TRBJ1-5, the V gene TRBV2; D gene uncertain. Trimming removed 7 bases from V and 0 bases from J, with 10 bases in between. The CDR3 length is 14 residues. The germline gives CDR1 SNHLY, CDR2 FYNNEI. Here the CDR3 reads CASTIGSSNQPQHF. The CDR3 DNA is TGTGCCAGCACCATTGGGAGTAGCAATCAGCCCCAGCATTTT.

The chain combines TRBV9 with TRBJ2-3; TRBD2 agrees at 7 bases. This CDR3 has 14 amino acids. Germline V gives CDR1 SGDLS, CDR2 YYNGEE. Trimming removed 0 bases from V and 5 bases from J; junction bases left unmatched: 3. The CDR3 is CASSVGPGGDTQYF. The DNA for the CDR3 is TGTGCCAGCAGCGTAGGGCCGGGAGGAGATACGCAGTATTTT.